A few counts support the clone carrying this T cell receptor (beta chain). Time point given: newly diagnosed GD, antithyroid drugs for less than 3 months. PBMC-derived RNA was used for the TCR library. V shed 3 bases and J 3 bases; nucleotides not matched to a gene: 5. CDR3 size: 14 residues. In germline, CDR1 is LGHDT, CDR2 YNNKEL (reference sequence). This entry is derived from a study of regulatory T cells in long-lasting Graves disease. CDR3 regions were amplified by Arm-PCR using iRepertoire HTBI primers to build TCR beta libraries. TCRdb itself ran the multiplex PCR reads through MiXCR, one entry per CDR3 protein. This table holds about 540,000 distinct CDR3 sequences, roughly 12% found once. These data were also filed under a second study, of T cells in Graves' hyperthyroidism and ophthalmopathy.

This TCR was sampled from a man aged 30 to 39 with Graves disease. Specimen: peripheral blood mononuclear cells (PBMCs), collected at new diagnosis, from a patient treated with antithyroid drugs. The chain joins TRBV3-1 to TRBJ2-7; 7 bases are shared with TRBD1. The CDR3 is CASSQGQILYEQYF. The DNA of the CDR3 is TGTGCCAGCAGCCAGGGACAGATCCTCTACGAGCAGTACTTC.